This is a list of T cell receptor beta chains from one sample in a study of T cell changes during pregnancy in multiple sclerosis. Data came from immunoSEQ multiplex PCR; TCRdb stores just in-frame clones and leaves some out. This table holds under 70,000 clones, 91% found once. The specimen comprised peripheral blood, sampled after pregnancy. These receptors came from a female donor in good health, enrolled as a control in a pregnancy study. Both conserved end residues are part of each CDR3. The D gene is left open where the match is weak. Expanded clones are given a class, and other clones once, few, many or no size at all.

>TRBV18|.|16|.|TRBJ2-5
CASSPRGLTMVGTQYF
TGTGCCAGCTCACCCCGGGGTCTTACCATGGTCGGGACCCAGTACTTC
>TRBV19|.|15|.|TRBJ1-5
CASSIGREGGQPQHF
TGTGCCAGTAGTATAGGCAGGGAGGGTGGTCAGCCCCAGCATTTT
>TRBV11-2|.|13|.|TRBJ2-7
CASSPPRRARPFF
TGTGCCAGCAGCCCCCCCCGGCGAGCTAGACCTTTCTTC
>TRBV5-5|.|15|.|TRBJ2-6
CASSLGGAGANVLTF
TGTGCCAGCAGCTTGGGCGGGGCTGGGGCCAACGTCCTGACTTTC
>TRBV9|TRBD1|15|.|TRBJ2-7
CASSVGTGAGYEQYF
TGTGCCAGCAGCGTGGGGACAGGGGCTGGATACGAGCAGTACTTC
>TRBV5-4|.|15|once|TRBJ2-5
CASSLWVGGQETQYF
TGTGCCAGCAGCTTGTGGGTCGGGGGCCAAGAGACCCAGTACTTC
>TRBV10-3|.|14|.|TRBJ1-1
CAIRRGDMNTEAFF
TGTGCCATCAGGCGGGGCGATATGAACACTGAAGCTTTCTTT
>TRBV5-1|TRBD2|18|.|TRBJ2-7
CASSVWVASGGLSYEQYF
TGCGCCAGCAGCGTGTGGGTTGCTAGCGGGGGTTTGTCCTACGAGCAGTACTTC
>TRBV2|TRBD2|18|.|TRBJ2-3
CASREGLAGVIPTDTQYF
TGTGCCAGCAGGGAAGGTCTAGCGGGGGTTATCCCCACAGATACGCAGTATTTT
>TRBV14|.|15|once|TRBJ1-2
CASSQALDDNYGYTF
TGTGCCAGCAGCCAAGCTCTAGATGACAACTATGGCTACACCTTC
>TRBV29-1|TRBD2|14|once|TRBJ2-5
CSVYGTSGRETQYF
TGCAGCGTCTACGGGACTAGCGGGAGAGAGACCCAGTACTTC
>TRBV6-6|.|13|.|TRBJ1-2
CASSYSSGHGYTF
TGTGCCAGCAGTTACTCTAGCGGGCACGGGTACACCTTC